The sequence of this T cell receptor (beta chain) was determined in a study of technical replicates of blood from a handful of donors. TCRdb's table, derived via immunoSEQ multiplex PCR, lists solely in-frame clones and lacks some. This sample yields tens of thousands of clones, of which around nine tenths are seen a single time; about 0.4% belongs to the top ten. The V and J ends lost 3 bases and 5 bases, in that order; junction bases with no gene match: 3. CDR1 is SGHKS and CDR2 is YYEKEE in the germline V gene (reference sequence). The CDR3 is 14 residues long. This clone appeared once. This chain connects TRBV5-5 to TRBJ2-1, with 9 bases matching TRBD1. What was sequenced was T cells isolated from PBMCs. This clonotype originated in a human donor in good health. The chain's CDR3 is CASSWYRGHNEQFF. CDR3 DNA sequence: TGTGCCAGCAGCTGGTACAGGGGGCACAATGAGCAGTTCTTC.